This record looks at one T cell receptor beta chain sequence and its context. Time point meaning: pretreatment peripheral blood. These data are taken from a study of PD-L1 blockade in urothelial cancer. Background on the study: Blood analysis was done at 3 weeks (second dose) and 6 weeks after treatment began.

The CDR3 extends over 15 amino acids. With 8 bases clipped from V and 4 bases from J, the junction kept 13 bases outside the gene matches. Germline V lookup: CDR1 MNHEY, CDR2 SMNVEV (reference sequence). TCRdb's table, derived via immunoSEQ multiplex PCR, lists solely in-frame clones and lacks some. The sample carries 75,000 to 95,000 clones, around 81% recorded once. V and J are TRBV27 and TRBJ2-5, with TRBD1 matching 7 bases. The sequence was collected from a man between 40 and 49 years old with urothelial cancer. The specimen comprised PBMCs, sampled around atezolizumab (anti-PD-L1) treatment. CDR3 protein: CASVKTGKGRETQYF. CDR3 nucleotides: TGTGCCAGCGTTAAGACAGGGAAGGGTCGAGAGACCCAGTACTTC.